This is a list of T cell receptor beta chains from one sample in a study of T cells in Graves' hyperthyroidism and ophthalmopathy. TCRdb reanalysed the multiplex PCR reads using MiXCR and keeps one entry per CDR3 protein. The sample records 450,000 to 500,000 distinct CDR3 sequences, about 20% being singletons. The sequencing input was blood. The receptor source for this set is a woman in her seventies with Graves' ophthalmopathy. CDR3s include the opening cysteine and the closing phenylalanine or tryptophan. Fields, in order: V gene, J gene, D gene, clone size, CDR3 protein, CDR3 DNA. D genes are given only for firm matches. Part of the rows lack a size; the others show once, few, many or a class for expanded clones.

V gene: TRBV3-1; J gene: TRBJ2-5; D gene: TRBD1; clone size: few; CDR3 protein: CASSQAKGTGRKTQYF; CDR3 DNA: TGTGCCAGCAGCCAAGCCAAGGGGACAGGGCGGAAGACCCAGTACTTC
V gene: TRBV20-1; J gene: TRBJ1-5; D gene: .; clone size: .; CDR3 protein: CSASGSRGPQHF; CDR3 DNA: TGCAGTGCTAGTGGTTCCCGGGGGCCCCAGCATTTT
V gene: TRBV7-3; J gene: TRBJ2-1; D gene: TRBD2; clone size: .; CDR3 protein: CASSYGTSGSSDEQFF; CDR3 DNA: TGTGCCAGCAGCTATGGGACTAGCGGGAGCAGCGATGAGCAGTTCTTC
V gene: TRBV10-3; J gene: TRBJ2-3; D gene: .; clone size: once; CDR3 protein: CAISERGAGDTQYF; CDR3 DNA: TGTGCCATCAGTGAAAGGGGAGCGGGAGATACGCAGTATTTT
V gene: TRBV29-1; J gene: TRBJ1-1; D gene: TRBD1; clone size: many; CDR3 protein: CSGVEGAAFF; CDR3 DNA: TGCAGCGGGGTCGAGGGGGCAGCTTTCTTT
V gene: TRBV25-1; J gene: TRBJ2-7; D gene: TRBD1; clone size: .; CDR3 protein: CASSWDRGSYEQYF; CDR3 DNA: TGTGCCAGCAGTTGGGACAGGGGATCCTACGAGCAGTACTTC
V gene: TRBV7-2; J gene: TRBJ2-1; D gene: .; clone size: many; CDR3 protein: CASSLVGPIEQFF; CDR3 DNA: TGTGCCAGCAGCCTGGTGGGGCCAATTGAGCAGTTCTTC
V gene: TRBV7-2; J gene: TRBJ2-7; D gene: .; clone size: few; CDR3 protein: CASSPGLRSSEQYF; CDR3 DNA: TGTGCCAGCAGCCCAGGGCTACGGTCGTCCGAGCAGTACTTC
V gene: TRBV6-1; J gene: TRBJ1-2; D gene: .; clone size: once; CDR3 protein: CASNEARRSSYGYTF; CDR3 DNA: TGTGCCAGCAATGAAGCGCGTCGGTCGTCGTATGGCTACACCTTC
V gene: TRBV11-2; J gene: TRBJ2-1; D gene: TRBD2; clone size: .; CDR3 protein: CASSRASGRYYNEQFF; CDR3 DNA: TGTGCCAGCAGCCGAGCTAGCGGGCGATACTACAATGAGCAGTTCTTC
V gene: TRBV15; J gene: TRBJ2-4; D gene: .; clone size: many; CDR3 protein: CATSSIRLILAKNIQYF; CDR3 DNA: TGTGCCACCAGCTCGATCAGGCTAATACTAGCCAAAAACATTCAGTACTTC
V gene: TRBV6-2/TRBV6-3; J gene: TRBJ2-6; D gene: .; clone size: few; CDR3 protein: CASSPLRPGTAGANVLTF; CDR3 DNA: TGTGCCAGCAGTCCCCTCCGGCCCGGAACGGCAGGGGCCAACGTCCTGACTTTC
V gene: TRBV28; J gene: TRBJ2-1; D gene: .; clone size: many; CDR3 protein: CASSSGQSRGGEQFF; CDR3 DNA: TGTGCCAGCAGTTCGGGACAATCAAGAGGGGGTGAGCAGTTCTTC
V gene: TRBV3-1; J gene: TRBJ2-1; D gene: .; clone size: few; CDR3 protein: CASSQATGYNEQFF; CDR3 DNA: TGTGCCAGCAGCCAAGCGACCGGTTACAATGAGCAGTTCTTC
V gene: TRBV15; J gene: TRBJ1-1; D gene: .; clone size: many; CDR3 protein: CATSRGGVAEAFF; CDR3 DNA: TGTGCCACCAGCAGAGGAGGGGTCGCTGAAGCTTTCTTT
V gene: TRBV6-2/TRBV6-3; J gene: TRBJ2-7; D gene: .; clone size: many; CDR3 protein: CASSYSKFHGAYEQYF; CDR3 DNA: TGTGCCAGCAGTTACTCGAAATTTCACGGGGCCTACGAGCAGTACTTC
V gene: TRBV6-6; J gene: TRBJ2-1; D gene: TRBD1; clone size: many; CDR3 protein: CASSYQPGGSYNEQFF; CDR3 DNA: TGTGCCAGCAGTTACCAGCCAGGGGGCTCCTACAATGAGCAGTTCTTC
V gene: TRBV7-2; J gene: TRBJ1-1; D gene: .; clone size: many; CDR3 protein: CASSLSRLNTEAFF; CDR3 DNA: TGTGCCAGCAGCTTAAGCAGATTGAACACTGAAGCTTTCTTT
V gene: TRBV20-1; J gene: TRBJ2-1; D gene: .; clone size: many; CDR3 protein: CSVIRDFQFF; CDR3 DNA: TGCAGTGTCATCAGGGATTTTCAGTTCTTC
V gene: TRBV19; J gene: TRBJ1-5; D gene: .; clone size: .; CDR3 protein: CASSAPGARGEPQHF; CDR3 DNA: TGTGCCAGTAGTGCCCCAGGGGCCAGGGGTGAGCCCCAGCATTTT
V gene: TRBV3-1; J gene: TRBJ2-7; D gene: .; clone size: .; CDR3 protein: CASSQGDLGQYF; CDR3 DNA: TGTGCCAGCAGCCAGGGGGACCTTGGGCAGTACTTC
V gene: TRBV6-1; J gene: TRBJ2-2; D gene: TRBD2; clone size: few; CDR3 protein: CASSLTSGRTTGELFF; CDR3 DNA: TGTGCCAGCAGTTTGACTAGCGGGAGGACTACCGGGGAGCTGTTTTTT
V gene: TRBV7-9; J gene: TRBJ2-3; D gene: TRBD1; clone size: few; CDR3 protein: CASSQTGGRADTQYF; CDR3 DNA: TGTGCCAGCAGCCAGACAGGGGGGCGAGCAGATACGCAGTATTTT
V gene: TRBV7-9; J gene: TRBJ2-7; D gene: TRBD1; clone size: few; CDR3 protein: CASGTPDRSSYEQYF; CDR3 DNA: TGTGCCAGCGGGACCCCGGACAGGAGCTCCTACGAGCAGTACTTC
V gene: TRBV9; J gene: TRBJ2-3; D gene: .; clone size: .; CDR3 protein: CASSAERVGYTDTQYF; CDR3 DNA: TGTGCCAGCAGCGCCGAGAGGGTCGGTTACACAGATACGCAGTATTTT
V gene: TRBV6-1; J gene: TRBJ2-2; D gene: TRBD1; clone size: few; CDR3 protein: CASSVRQGRSSGELFF; CDR3 DNA: TGTGCCAGCAGTGTTCGACAGGGAAGATCTTCCGGGGAGCTGTTTTTT
V gene: TRBV19; J gene: TRBJ1-1; D gene: .; clone size: .; CDR3 protein: CASSIFRDSTSNTEAFF; CDR3 DNA: TGTGCCAGTAGTATATTCCGCGACAGTACATCGAACACTGAAGCTTTCTTT
V gene: TRBV7-2; J gene: TRBJ2-5; D gene: TRBD2; clone size: .; CDR3 protein: CASSPRLAGGVQYF; CDR3 DNA: TGTGCCAGCAGCCCTAGACTAGCGGGAGGTGTCCAGTACTTC
V gene: TRBV11-2; J gene: TRBJ2-7; D gene: TRBD2; clone size: few; CDR3 protein: CASSTFPGLATEQYF; CDR3 DNA: TGTGCCAGCAGCACCTTCCCGGGACTAGCGACCGAGCAGTACTTC
V gene: TRBV7-9; J gene: TRBJ1-1; D gene: .; clone size: .; CDR3 protein: CASRLGTADTEAFF; CDR3 DNA: TGTGCCAGCAGACTGGGGACCGCCGACACTGAAGCTTTCTTT
V gene: TRBV25-1; J gene: TRBJ1-4; D gene: .; clone size: .; CDR3 protein: CASSDLDSGATNEKLFF; CDR3 DNA: TGTGCCAGCAGTGATCTAGACAGTGGAGCAACTAATGAAAAACTGTTTTTT
V gene: TRBV7-2; J gene: TRBJ2-1; D gene: TRBD2; clone size: .; CDR3 protein: CASSLVSGSFYNEQFF; CDR3 DNA: TGTGCCAGCAGCTTAGTTAGCGGGAGTTTCTACAATGAGCAGTTCTTC
V gene: TRBV6-2/TRBV6-3; J gene: TRBJ2-1; D gene: .; clone size: .; CDR3 protein: CASSNTYNEQFF; CDR3 DNA: TGTGCCAGCAGTAATACTTACAATGAGCAGTTCTTC
V gene: TRBV6-2/TRBV6-3; J gene: TRBJ2-7; D gene: TRBD2; clone size: many; CDR3 protein: CASSSGLAAMRRQYEQYF; CDR3 DNA: TGTGCCAGCAGTTCAGGACTAGCGGCGATGAGGAGACAATACGAGCAGTACTTC
V gene: TRBV9; J gene: TRBJ2-2; D gene: TRBD1; clone size: .; CDR3 protein: CASNYGQGANTGELFF; CDR3 DNA: TGTGCCAGCAACTACGGACAGGGGGCGAATACCGGGGAGCTGTTTTTT
V gene: TRBV27; J gene: TRBJ1-1; D gene: TRBD1; clone size: .; CDR3 protein: CAGSLFPTGSNTEAFF; CDR3 DNA: TGTGCCGGCAGTTTATTCCCGACAGGGTCGAACACTGAAGCTTTCTTT
V gene: TRBV28; J gene: TRBJ1-5; D gene: .; clone size: .; CDR3 protein: CATGGDSNQPQHF; CDR3 DNA: TGTGCCACCGGTGGGGATAGCAATCAGCCCCAGCATTTT
V gene: TRBV9; J gene: TRBJ1-1; D gene: TRBD1; clone size: .; CDR3 protein: CASSVGTGGRESEAFF; CDR3 DNA: TGTGCCAGCAGCGTAGGGACAGGGGGCAGGGAAAGTGAAGCTTTCTTT
V gene: TRBV14; J gene: TRBJ1-2; D gene: TRBD1; clone size: .; CDR3 protein: CASSQAGQGGYTF; CDR3 DNA: TGTGCCAGCAGCCAAGCAGGACAGGGTGGCTACACCTTC
V gene: TRBV2; J gene: TRBJ1-2; D gene: .; clone size: many; CDR3 protein: CASRPDSERGYTF; CDR3 DNA: TGTGCCAGCAGGCCGGACAGTGAAAGAGGCTACACCTTC
V gene: TRBV19; J gene: TRBJ1-1; D gene: TRBD1; clone size: few; CDR3 protein: CASSTRQGFTEAFF; CDR3 DNA: TGTGCCAGTAGTACCCGACAGGGTTTCACTGAAGCTTTCTTT
V gene: TRBV2; J gene: TRBJ2-7; D gene: TRBD2; clone size: many; CDR3 protein: CASSEAGTSGSYEQYF; CDR3 DNA: TGTGCCAGCAGTGAAGCCGGGACTAGCGGGAGTTACGAGCAGTACTTC
V gene: TRBV24-1; J gene: TRBJ2-1; D gene: .; clone size: .; CDR3 protein: CASSDGSKQFF; CDR3 DNA: TGTGCCAGCTCCGATGGCTCGAAGCAGTTCTTC
V gene: TRBV6-1; J gene: TRBJ1-1; D gene: .; clone size: many; CDR3 protein: CASIDQARTEAFF; CDR3 DNA: TGTGCCAGCATCGACCAAGCGAGGACTGAAGCTTTCTTT
V gene: TRBV30; J gene: TRBJ2-2; D gene: .; clone size: .; CDR3 protein: CACQGQLNTGELFF; CDR3 DNA: TGTGCCTGCCAAGGACAGCTGAACACCGGGGAGCTGTTTTTT